The 11 T cell receptor beta chains given below trace back to one sample, sequenced in a study of control samples from healthy donors and cancer patients. Here immunoSEQ multiplex PCR was the method, and the copy in TCRdb shows in-frame clones only, minus some. The table has about 83,000 clones, roughly nine tenths seen once. Source material: blood. The receptors originated from a man between 25 and 39 years old in good health.

The chain recombines TRBV18 with TRBJ2-7; D remains ambiguous. The CDR3 is 13 amino acids. V lost 2 bases, J lost 3 bases, and 8 bases lay in between. Germline assignment: CDR1 KGHSH and CDR2 LQKENI. The CDR3 here is CASSPGQFYEQYF. In DNA, the CDR3 is TGTGCCAGCTCACCAGGCCAATTCTACGAGCAGTACTTC.

The V and J genes are TRBV4-3 and TRBJ1-3; no firm D call. V dropped 5 bases and J dropped 4 bases, with 15 bases sitting between them. The V gene's germline CDR1 is LGHNA and CDR2 YSLEER. The CDR3 spans 15 residues. In nucleotides, the CDR3 is TGCGCCAGCAGCGTAACACTCTTCGGCGGAAACACCATATATTTT. This codes for CASSVTLFGGNTIYF.

A note on this clone: The same CDR3 can be traced to other DNA sequences in this sample. The chain uses TRBV5-6 and TRBJ2-7; D not certain. V dropped 0 bases and J dropped 0 bases, with 4 bases sitting between them. CDR1 is SGHDT, CDR2 YYEEEE, per germline. The CDR3 is 13 amino acids. The CDR3, as DNA: TGTGCCAGCAGCTTGGGCGTCTCCTACGAGCAGTACTTC. It translates to CASSLGVSYEQYF. Drawing the rest from reference TRBV5-6 and TRBJ2-7, the complete variable domain is DAGVTQSPTHLIKTRGQQVTLRCSPKSGHDTVSWYQQALGQGPQFIFQYYEEEERQRGNFPDRFSGHQFPNYSSELNVNALLLGDSALYLCASSLGVSYEQYFGPGTRLTVT.

CDR3: CASSIGGAASQETQYF. In nucleotides, the CDR3 is TGTGCCAGTAGTATAGGCGGGGCGGCCTCGCAAGAGACCCAGTACTTC. The gene calls are TRBV19 and TRBJ2-5; D is possibly TRBD2 (6 bases). V was cut by 1 base and J by 2 bases, with 14 bases left in between. CDR3 length: 16 amino acids. CDR1 is LNHDA, CDR2 SQIVND, per germline (reference sequence).

The chain recombines TRBV18 with TRBJ1-4; D is undetermined. CDR1 and CDR2 from the germline V gene are KGHSH and LQKENI. Trimming took 6 bases from V and 4 from J, leaving 15 bases between them. This CDR3 region has 15 residues. The DNA for the CDR3 is TGTGCCAGCTCCATCAACCCGGGCGTTAATGAAAAACTGTTTTTT. Protein sequence: CASSINPGVNEKLFF.

This chain uses TRBV7-9 with TRBJ2-7; TRBD1 matches at 8 bases. J was trimmed by 4 bases and V by 3 bases; bases with no gene match: 5. Germline CDR1 SEHNR, CDR2 FQNEAQ (reference sequence). The CDR3 extends over 14 amino acids. The CDR3 region is CASSFQGARYEQYF. In DNA, the CDR3 is TGTGCCAGCAGCTTCCAGGGGGCGCGATACGAGCAGTACTTC.

A single count supports this clone. CDR3 bases: TGTGCCAGCAGCCTCCTGGTGGGGGGAGCTGGAAACACCATATATTTT. Amino acids: CASSLLVGGAGNTIYF. The chain links TRBV5-5 to TRBJ1-3; D is possibly TRBD1 (5 bases). V lost 4 bases and J lost 2, with 16 bases in between. Germline V gives CDR1 SGHKS, CDR2 YYEKEE (reference sequence). There are 16 residues in the CDR3.

CDR3 DNA sequence: TGTGCCAGCGGGGGGGGCCTCACTGAAGCTTTCTTT. It translates to CASGGGLTEAFF. V and J are TRBV7-3 and TRBJ1-1; the D gene is possibly TRBD1 (6 bases). CDR3 length: 12 residues. CDR1 is SGHTA, CDR2 FQGTGA, per germline. V was shortened by 8 bases and J by 4 bases, with 11 bases between the two germline ends.

The chain couples TRBV14 to TRBJ1-4; D gene unclear. Deletions cut 5 bases from V and 10 bases from J, with 20 bases between. This CDR3 comprises 15 residues. The germline V gene has CDR1 SGHDN and CDR2 FVKESK. This CDR3 is CASSDFIGPTGKLFF. The CDR3 DNA reads as TGTGCCAGCAGCGATTTCATAGGCCCCACCGGAAAACTGTTTTTT.

The rearrangement joins TRBV5-1 to TRBJ2-5; D possibly uses TRBD1 or TRBD2 (5 bases each). Trimming pared 0 bases from V and 5 bases from J, leaving 11 bases between. The CDR3 is 14 amino acids. Looked up from germline, CDR1 is SGHRS and CDR2 is YFSETQ. DNA for the CDR3: TGCGCCAGCAGCTTGGCAGGGCCGGGGGAGACCCAGTACTTC. This sequence encodes CASSLAGPGETQYF. Drawing the rest from reference TRBV5-1 and TRBJ2-5, the complete variable domain is KAGVTQTPRYLIKTRGQQVTLSCSPISGHRSVSWYQQTPGQGLQFLFEYFSETQRNKGNFPGRFSGRQFSNSRSEMNVSTLELGDSALYLCASSLAGPGETQYFGPGTRLLVL.

The rearrangement uses TRBV7-2 and TRBJ2-2; D is tentatively TRBD1 or TRBD2 (7 bases each). CDR3 length equals 11 residues. The V end was cut by 3 bases, the J end by 14 bases, with 10 bases between. CDR1 is SGHTA and CDR2 is FQGNSA in the germline V gene. As DNA, the CDR3 is TGTGCCAGCAGCTTCAGGGGGGGTCTGTTTTTT. It codes for CASSFRGGLFF.